This entry lists 23 T cell receptor beta chains sequenced from one sample in a study of T cells in women clearing cervical HPV infection. Profiling relied on immunoSEQ multiplex PCR, and the TCRdb table lists in-frame clones only, not all of them. Recorded here are about 39,000 clones; the top ten clones represent approximately 6.3%. Sequencing used blood buffy coat. These receptors were collected from a woman aged 18-70 years with a cervical HPV16 infection that either progressed to CIN3+ or cleared (not recorded which).

Remarks on this clone: The read stops 3 residues short of the end of the CDR3; the missing end is completed from the germline J gene. The rearrangement joins TRBV20-1 to TRBJ2-7; 8 bases are a match to TRBD1. The length of the CDR3 is 15 residues. CDR1 DFQATT and CDR2 SNEGSKA come from the germline V gene (reference sequence). J lost 2 bases, V lost 4 bases, and 10 bases had no gene match. The CDR3 DNA, read in part, is TGCAGTGCTACACAAAGGACAGGGCCCCCCTACGAG. This translates into CSATQRTGPPYE. The CDR3, in full, reads CSATQRTGPPYEQYF.

Worth noting for this clone: The CDR3 goes on 3 residues after the read ends, and that part is filled in from the germline J gene. The J gene is TRBJ2-5, the V gene TRBV12-3 or TRBV12-4; the match to TRBD1 covers 9 bases. After removal of 3 bases from V and 4 bases from J, the junction contained 6 bases not matched to a gene. The CDR3 sequence is 15 residues long. The covered CDR3 bases are TGTGCCAGCAGTTTTTCGTACAGGGGGCCAGAGACC. It yields the protein CASSFSYRGPET. From start to end, the CDR3 is CASSFSYRGPETQYF.

Details on this clone: The read finishes 3 residues shy of the CDR3 end, and the germline J gene is used to complete it. The V call is TRBV5-1, the J call TRBJ1-1; the D is unclear. V was trimmed by 3 bases and J by 0 bases, leaving 9 bases between them. This CDR3 has 14 amino acids. Germline CDR1 and CDR2: SGHRS and YFSETQ. The sequenced part of the CDR3 DNA is TGCGCCAGCAGCTCCGGGGTACTGAACACTGAA. Translation gives CASSSGVLNTE. The full CDR3 protein reads CASSSGVLNTEAFF.

Comment on this clone: The read halts 3 residues ahead of the CDR3 end, with the missing end drawn from the germline J gene. The chain joins TRBV19 to TRBJ2-7, with D possibly matching TRBD1 (6 bases). CDR1 is LNHDA, CDR2 SQIVND, per germline (reference sequence). V was trimmed by 4 bases and J by 6 bases, leaving 13 bases between them. CDR3 length: 13 amino acids. CDR3 protein: CASSTRTEGEQYF. CDR3 DNA (partial): TGTGCCAGTAGTACCAGGACAGAAGGCGAG.

As concerns this clone: At one end the junction does not follow the germline gene, possibly because of a read error. The read is 3 residues too short to cover the CDR3 end, so that end is filled in from the germline J gene. The genes are TRBV7-3 and TRBJ2-3; the D is unclear. CDR3 size: 14 residues. The V gene's germline CDR1 is SGHTA and CDR2 FQGTGA. The CDR3 loop is CASSFGQSTDAQYF. The CDR3 DNA, read in part, is TGTGCCAGCAGCTTTGGCCAGAGTACAGATGCG.

Turning to this clone: Read coverage stops 3 residues before the CDR3 terminus; the germline J gene supplies the remainder. The chain combines TRBV19 with TRBJ2-1, with 7 nucleotides matching TRBD2. The ends lost 9 bases at V and 6 bases at J; junction bases unmatched: 8. The CDR3 extends over 13 amino acids. Germline V gene data show CDR1 as LNHDA and CDR2 as SQIVND (reference sequence). The CDR3 protein is CASSRVAGNEQFF. The DNA read from the CDR3 is TGTGCCAGCTCCCGGGTAGCGGGCAATGAG.

This chain's CDR3 is CASSLRLNSNIQYF. The DNA read from the CDR3 is TGTGCCAGCAGCCTCCGGTTAAATTCGAACATT. The genes are TRBV3-1 (or the pseudogene TRBV3-2) and TRBJ2-4; D unclear. The sequenced fragment ends 3 residues before the CDR3 boundary, so the rest is inferred from the germline J gene. The CDR3 length is 14 residues. V dropped 4 bases and J dropped 7 bases, with 14 bases sitting between them. The germline gives CDR1 LGHDT, CDR2 YNNKEL (reference sequence).

About this clone itself: The read ends 3 residues before the CDR3 terminus; that terminus is restored from the germline J gene. This rearrangement joins TRBV30 to TRBJ1-4; D may be TRBD1 (5 bases). V lost 4 bases, J lost 0 bases, and 9 bases lay in between. The germline CDR1 and CDR2 sequences are GTSNPN and SVGIG (reference sequence). This CDR3 is 14 amino acids long. CDR3 DNA (partial): TGTGCCTGGACCCGGGACTCAACTAATGAAAAA. It is translated as CAWTRDSTNEK. The entire CDR3 protein is CAWTRDSTNEKLFF.

Regarding this clone: Read coverage stops 3 residues before the CDR3 terminus; the germline J gene supplies the remainder. The rearrangement links TRBV12-3 or TRBV12-4 to TRBJ1-1; D ambiguous. Trimming left V 3 bases short and J 7 bases short, with 12 bases between. CDR3 length: 13 residues. The CDR3 protein is CASSFSSRNEAFF. Partial CDR3 DNA: TGTGCCAGCAGTTTCTCGTCCAGAAATGAA.

A word on this clone: Read data end 3 residues before the CDR3 end; the end is taken from the germline J gene. This sequence joins TRBV7-6 and TRBJ2-5; D uncertain. The CDR3 is made up of 13 amino acids. CDR1 SGHVS and CDR2 FNYEAQ come from the germline V gene. V was trimmed by 2 bases and J by 2 bases, leaving 6 bases between them. The CDR3 sequence is CASSLITQETQYF. Partial CDR3 DNA: TGTGCCAGCAGCTTAATCACTCAAGAGACC.

With respect to this clone: The CDR3 extends 3 residues past the end of the read, so its final part is completed from the germline J gene. The V gene is TRBV7-3, the J gene TRBJ1-4; possibly TRBD1 for D (5 bases). Trimming shortened V by 4 bases and J by 8 bases, and 11 bases separated the two germline ends. This CDR3 is 13 amino acids long. The V gene's germline CDR1 is SGHTA and CDR2 FQGTGA. The CDR3 region is CASSWQEGEKLFF. The DNA read from the CDR3 is TGTGCCAGCAGCTGGCAGGAGGGGGAAAAA.

CDR3 bases read: TGCAGCGTACAGGGGGATAGCAATCAGCCG. Protein sequence: CSVQGDSNQP. The CDR3 reads in full as CSVQGDSNQPQYF. The genes are TRBV29-1 and TRBJ2-3, with 8 bases fitting TRBD1. Sequencing ends 3 residues short of the CDR3 end; the germline J gene provides the rest. Germline V gene sequence: CDR1 SQVTM, CDR2 ANQGSEA. The CDR3 contains 13 residues.

Concerning this clone itself: The read gets to within 3 residues of the CDR3 end, and the germline J gene fills in the rest. The chain uses TRBV7-9 and TRBJ2-2; 7 bases are shared with TRBD1. The CDR3 is 12 residues long. Germline-derived CDR1 and CDR2 are SEHNR and FQNEAQ (reference sequence). The CDR3 bases that were read are TGTGCCAGCCGGGACAGTGGATCACCG. This translates into CASRDSGSP. The whole CDR3 protein is CASRDSGSPLFF.

With regard to this clone: The sequence runs out 3 residues before the end of the CDR3; the remainder is reconstructed from the germline J gene. The gene calls are TRBV30 and TRBJ2-2, with 7 bases identical to TRBD1. CDR1 is GTSNPN, CDR2 SVGIG, per germline (reference sequence). The CDR3 runs to 14 residues. The DNA read from the CDR3 is TGTGCCGGCCTAACAGGGGTCGGGGCCAACGTG. As protein: CAGLTGVGANV. The CDR3, in full, reads CAGLTGVGANVLFF.

The CDR3 loop reads CASSYWAGAKETQYF. The DNA read from the CDR3 is TGTGCCAGCAGTTACTGGGCGGGAGCGAAAGAGACC. The chain uses TRBV6-2 or TRBV6-3 and TRBJ2-5; 7 bases line up with TRBD2. The CDR3 end is not reached by the read, which stops 3 residues before it; the germline J gene fills it in. Trimming took 1 base from V and 3 from J; bases not matched to a gene: 5. The CDR3 sequence is 15 residues long. Germline CDR1 is MNHEY and CDR2 is SVGEGT.

CDR3 DNA (partial): TGTGCCAGCAGCGTTCGGGGGACAGGCGAG. Residues: CASSVRGTGE. The whole CDR3 protein is CASSVRGTGEQYF. The rearrangement joins TRBV5-4 to TRBJ2-7; 8 bases fit TRBD1. The read falls 3 residues short of the CDR3 end, and the missing part is taken from the germline J gene. CDR1 SGHNT and CDR2 YYREEE come from the germline V gene (reference sequence). The CDR3 loop spans 13 amino acids. V lost 4 bases to trimming and J lost 6 bases; unmatched junction nucleotides: 6. Using reference TRBV5-4 and TRBJ2-7 for the parts outside the CDR3, the full variable domain is ETGVTQSPTHLIKTRGQQVTLRCSSQSGHNTVSWYQQALGQGPQFIFQYYREEENGRGNFPPRFSGLQFPNYSSELNVNALELDDSALYLCASSVRGTGEQYFGPGTRLTVT.

The CDR3 protein is CASSNGLAGGETQYF. Incomplete CDR3 DNA: TGTGCCAGCAGCAACGGACTAGCGGGAGGAGAGACG. V and J are TRBV7-9 and TRBJ2-3; 14 bases match TRBD2. The DNA ends 3 residues before the CDR3 does, and the rest of the CDR3 is filled in from the germline J gene. Germline V gene lookup returns CDR1 SEHNR and CDR2 FQNEAQ (reference sequence). This CDR3 region has 15 residues.

For this clone: The read terminates 3 residues before the CDR3 end, so the remaining end is supplied by the germline J gene. The chain employs TRBV18 and TRBJ2-1; possible D gene TRBD1, 6 bases. Between the trimmed V and J ends, which lost 6 bases and 4 bases, there was a span of 16 bases. The CDR3 runs to 15 residues. The germline gives CDR1 KGHSH, CDR2 LQKENI. The sequenced part of the CDR3 DNA is TGTGCCAGCTCCCCCGGGACACCAAATTACAATGAG. Protein sequence: CASSPGTPNYNE. The full CDR3 protein reads CASSPGTPNYNEQFF.

A word on this clone: Read coverage stops 3 residues before the CDR3 terminus; the germline J gene supplies the remainder. The V gene is TRBV7-7, the J gene TRBJ2-2; 10 nucleotides agree with TRBD1. CDR3 length: 16 amino acids. Losses at the gene ends were 5 bases for V and 5 bases for J; bases not matched to a gene: 8. CDR1 and CDR2 (germline): SSHAT, FNYEAQ (reference sequence). This CDR3 is CASSPVGQGGTGELFF. Incomplete CDR3 DNA: TGTGCCAGCAGCCCTGTCGGACAGGGGGGGACCGGGGAG.

About this clone itself: The read is 3 residues too short to cover the CDR3 end, so that end is filled in from the germline J gene. The chain carries TRBV20-1 and TRBJ2-3; a possible D gene is TRBD1 (6 bases). The length of the CDR3 is 14 residues. Germline V gene sequence: CDR1 DFQATT, CDR2 SNEGSKA (reference sequence). CDR3 DNA (partial): TGCAGTGCTAGGACCGGACAGCGGCGTCAGCCG. This translates into CSARTGQRRQP. The entire CDR3 reads CSARTGQRRQPQYF.

Worth noting for this clone: Coverage ceases 3 residues before the CDR3 finishes, and the germline J gene fills in the end. The chain combines TRBV30 with TRBJ2-2; 8 bases are shared with TRBD1. Germline V gene sequence: CDR1 GTSNPN, CDR2 SVGIG (reference sequence). The CDR3 contains 14 residues. The covered CDR3 bases are TGTGCCTGGAGCCAAGACAGGGGAGGCGAAAAG. Protein: CAWSQDRGGEK. The full CDR3 protein reads CAWSQDRGGEKLFF.

Turning to this clone: The read finishes 3 residues shy of the CDR3 end, and the germline J gene is used to complete it. This sequence joins TRBV27 and TRBJ2-7; 9 bases fit TRBD2. J lost 5 bases, V lost 4 bases, and 6 bases had no gene match. Germline assignment: CDR1 MNHEY and CDR2 SMNVEV (reference sequence). The CDR3 sequence is 14 residues long. The CDR3 sequence: CASSSRGGGNEQYF. The sequenced part of the CDR3 DNA is TGTGCCAGCAGTTCGCGGGGGGGAGGAAACGAG.

A word on this clone: The CDR3 is cut off 3 residues early in the read; its end comes from the germline J gene. The rearrangement joins TRBV4-1 to TRBJ2-1, with 10 bases that match TRBD2. This CDR3 is built from 16 residues. V lost 1 base and J lost 8; bases outside the gene matches: 8. In germline, CDR1 is MGHRA, CDR2 YSYEKL. CDR3 DNA (partial): TGCGCCAGCAGCCAAGCAGCTAGCGGGAGTATCTATGAG. Its translation: CASSQAASGSIYE. The whole CDR3 sequence reads CASSQAASGSIYEQFF.